This entry features one TCR beta chain sequence. The data were produced by immunoSEQ multiplex PCR, yet TCRdb's version contains in-frame clones alone and is incomplete. The sample has over 85,000 clones, around 94% seen once. This CDR3 contains 14 residues. The J segment lost 2 bases and the V segment lost 3 bases, leaving 4 bases of the junction unmatched. Germline V gene sequence: CDR1 SQVTM, CDR2 ANQGSEA. The source of the sample is a study of technical replicates of blood from a handful of donors. This chain joins TRBV29-1 and TRBJ1-1, with TRBD1 matching 9 bases. This sequence originates from a human donor in good health. Material for sequencing was T cells isolated from PBMCs. CDR3 DNA sequence: TGCAGCGTTGATGGGACAGGGTTTAACACTGAAGCTTTCTTT. The encoded protein is CSVDGTGFNTEAFF.